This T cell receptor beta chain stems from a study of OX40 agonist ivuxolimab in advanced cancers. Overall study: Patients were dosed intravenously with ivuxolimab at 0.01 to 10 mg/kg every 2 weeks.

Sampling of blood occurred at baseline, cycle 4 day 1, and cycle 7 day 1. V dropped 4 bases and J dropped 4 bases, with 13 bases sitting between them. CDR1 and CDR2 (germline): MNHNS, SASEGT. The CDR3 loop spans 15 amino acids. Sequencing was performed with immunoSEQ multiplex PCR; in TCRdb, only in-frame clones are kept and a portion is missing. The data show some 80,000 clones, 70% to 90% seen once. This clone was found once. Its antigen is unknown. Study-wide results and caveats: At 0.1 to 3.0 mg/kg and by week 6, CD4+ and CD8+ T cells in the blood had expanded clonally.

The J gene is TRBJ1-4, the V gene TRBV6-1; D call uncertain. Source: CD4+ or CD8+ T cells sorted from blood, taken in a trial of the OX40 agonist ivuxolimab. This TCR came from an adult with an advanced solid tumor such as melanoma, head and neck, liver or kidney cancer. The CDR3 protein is CASSGRGGINEKLFF. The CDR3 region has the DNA TGTGCCAGCAGTGGCCGCGGAGGAATTAATGAAAAACTGTTTTTT.